The 24 T cell receptor beta chains given below trace back to one sample, sequenced in a study of T cells after yellow fever vaccination (dated by TCRdb to between 2018 and 2021). Libraries were constructed by 5' RACE. TCRdb names Illumina HiSeq 2500 as the instrument used. Clones were called with MiXCR by TCRdb after fastp trimmed the public reads at Q25, and only in-frame beta chains were retained. Each CDR3 protein appears once, grouped with its most common genes and DNA. Within this sample are about 550,000 distinct CDR3 sequences, with 15% to 20% of them counted one time only. Over 11% of the sample is held by the ten biggest clonotypes. The intended sense of this specimen's treatment or condition label: live attenuated yellow fever vaccine strain. This sample comprised PBMCs, obtained 15 days after the yellow fever booster vaccination. The source of these receptors is a man aged 25-45 years who received the YFV17D yellow fever vaccine.

This chain connects TRBV29-1 to TRBJ2-3; TRBD2 is a possible D gene (6 bases). Germline V gene data show CDR1 as SQVTM and CDR2 as ANQGSEA. This CDR3 is built from 14 residues. V dropped 5 bases and J dropped 0 bases, with 12 bases sitting between them. The CDR3 nucleotides read TGCAGCGTTCGGGACTCAACTAGCACAGATACGCAGTATTTT. Translating it yields CSVRDSTSTDTQYF.

The sample holds a few counts of this clonotype. This sequence joins TRBV20-1 and TRBJ2-7, with TRBD1 matching over 9 bases. The CDR3 is 15 residues long. V was pared by 1 base and J by 6 bases, with 10 bases of the junction left unmatched. Germline values: CDR1 DFQATT, CDR2 SNEGSKA (reference sequence). CDR3 sequence: CSARAPDRGVSEQYF. The CDR3 DNA sequence: TGCAGTGCTAGAGCCCCTGACAGGGGGGTAAGCGAGCAGTACTTC.

This clonotype occurred many times. The V call is TRBV5-4, the J call TRBJ2-5, with D possibly being TRBD1 (5 bases). CDR1 and CDR2 (germline): SGHNT, YYREEE (reference sequence). Trimming removed 3 bases at V and 1 base at J, with 10 bases between. The CDR3 has 14 amino acids. CDR3 amino acids: CASSSWTSQETQYF. CDR3 DNA: TGTGCCAGCAGCTCCTGGACAAGCCAAGAGACCCAGTACTTC.

In its sample, this clonotype was seen a few times. This chain connects TRBV7-9 to TRBJ2-1; D gene ambiguous. Germline CDR1 and CDR2: SEHNR and FQNEAQ (reference sequence). The ends were cut back, 6 bases at V and 5 bases at J, with 8 bases in the middle. This CDR3 is 12 amino acids long. The CDR3 sequence: CASRPLNNEQFF. In DNA form, the CDR3 reads TGTGCCAGCAGGCCTCTTAACAATGAGCAGTTCTTC.

This clonotype came up a few times. This chain joins TRBV6-1 and TRBJ1-3; TRBD1 aligns across 8 bases. Germline-derived CDR1 and CDR2 are MNHNS and SASEGT. The CDR3 is 15 residues long. Losses at the gene ends were 5 bases for V and 6 bases for J; bases not matched to a gene: 9. The CDR3 reads CASSPRTGSSNTIYF. As DNA, the CDR3 is TGTGCCAGCAGTCCCCGGACAGGGTCGTCAAACACCATATATTTT.

This chain links TRBV7-9 with TRBJ2-1; 7 positions match TRBD2. The germline CDR1 and CDR2 sequences are SEHNR and FQNEAQ (reference sequence). The ends lost 10 bases at V and 5 bases at J; junction bases unmatched: 5. The CDR3 runs to 12 residues. Here the CDR3 DNA reads TGTGCCACGGGGGGAAAGGACAATGAGCAGTTCTTC. Translation: CATGGKDNEQFF.

This clonotype was picked up a small number of times. The chain uses TRBV4-3 and TRBJ2-4, with D possibly being TRBD1 (5 bases). This CDR3 is 15 amino acids long. Germline V gene lookup returns CDR1 LGHNA and CDR2 YSLEER. V was trimmed by 0 bases and J by 2 bases, leaving 8 bases between them. CDR3 DNA: TGCGCCAGCAGCCAAGAGTGGACATCCAAAAACATTCAGTACTTC. Its translation: CASSQEWTSKNIQYF.

This clonotype was picked up a small number of times. The CDR3 region has the DNA TGCAGTGCTAGAGGGACTAGCGGGAGTACTGAGACCCAGTACTTC. It codes for CSARGTSGSTETQYF. J is TRBJ2-5 and V is TRBV20-1; 13 nucleotides match TRBD2. V lost 1 base and J lost 5; bases outside the gene matches: 4. The germline CDR1 and CDR2 sequences are DFQATT and SNEGSKA (reference sequence). This CDR3 has 15 residues.

The rearrangement uses TRBV6-2 or TRBV6-3 and TRBJ2-3; TRBD1 is a possible D gene (5 bases). Germline lookup yields CDR1 MNHEY and CDR2 SVGEGT. The CDR3 consists of 17 residues. Trimming took 5 bases from V and 0 from J, leaving 18 bases between them. The CDR3 DNA sequence: TGTGCCAGCAGTACATACAGGATACCTACTAGCACAGATACGCAGTATTTT. Amino acid sequence: CASSTYRIPTSTDTQYF.

This rearrangement joins TRBV5-1 to TRBJ2-1, with 13 bases fitting TRBD2. The CDR3 covers 16 residues. From germline, CDR1 is SGHRS and CDR2 YFSETQ. Germline trimming cut 4 bases from V and 7 bases from J; bases unmatched to any gene: 8. In DNA, the CDR3 is TGCGCCAGCAGCGGCAGACTAGCGGGAGGCAGGAATGAGCAGTTCTTC. The encoded protein is CASSGRLAGGRNEQFF.

The rearrangement uses TRBV27 and TRBJ2-7; 9 bases agree with TRBD1. Germline assignment: CDR1 MNHEY and CDR2 SMNVEV (reference sequence). This CDR3 spans 13 amino acids. The junction had 4 bases not matched to a gene; V was cut back by 4 bases and J by 6 bases. CDR3 loop: CASSWDRASEQYF. In DNA, the CDR3 is TGTGCCAGCAGTTGGGACAGGGCCAGCGAGCAGTACTTC.

This clonotype was picked up a small number of times. This chain uses TRBV20-1 with TRBJ2-7; D possibly uses TRBD1 or TRBD2 (6 bases each). The ends were cut back, 1 base at V and 6 bases at J, with 28 bases in the middle. The CDR3 runs 18 residues. Germline V lookup: CDR1 DFQATT, CDR2 SNEGSKA (reference sequence). Here the CDR3 reads CSARAPPGQRVDTGEQYF. For the CDR3, the DNA is TGCAGTGCTAGAGCGCCCCCTGGACAGCGGGTAGACACGGGCGAGCAGTACTTC.

V is TRBV27 and J is TRBJ2-2; D possibly corresponds to TRBD1 (5 bases). The V end lost 3 bases, the J end lost 1 base, and 15 bases lay between the germline ends. The germline V gene has CDR1 MNHEY and CDR2 SMNVEV (reference sequence). The CDR3 covers 17 residues. Here the CDR3 DNA reads TGTGCCAGCAGTTTTCCTAGTGGGGCAGGGAACACCGGGGAGCTGTTTTTT. Translated: CASSFPSGAGNTGELFF.

This clonotype was seen a handful of times. This chain connects TRBV29-1 to TRBJ2-1; 11 bases line up with TRBD1. The V and J ends lost 7 bases and 3 bases, in that order; junction bases with no gene match: 5. CDR3 length: 14 residues. Germline CDR1 is SQVTM and CDR2 is ANQGSEA. This CDR3 reads CSDSGTGGYNEQFF. CDR3 DNA: TGCAGCGATTCCGGGACAGGGGGCTACAATGAGCAGTTCTTC.

A few counts support this clonotype. This chain links TRBV20-1 with TRBJ2-3, with a weak D call TRBD2 (6 bases). Looked up from germline, CDR1 is DFQATT and CDR2 is SNEGSKA (reference sequence). CDR3 length: 14 residues. Trimming shortened V by 7 bases and J by 6 bases, and 20 bases separated the two germline ends. CDR3 region: CSVAGSTAGDTQYF. In DNA, the CDR3 is TGCAGTGTAGCCGGGAGTACCGCGGGGGATACGCAGTATTTT.

This clonotype was seen a few times. In DNA form, the CDR3 reads TGCAGTGCTAACCCCCCGGTTTACAATGAGCAGTTCTTC. Protein: CSANPPVYNEQFF. The rearrangement joins TRBV20-1 to TRBJ2-1; D not certain. The CDR3 has 13 amino acids. V shed 4 bases and J shed 4 bases, with 11 bases lying between them. The germline V gene encodes CDR1 DFQATT and CDR2 SNEGSKA (reference sequence).

J is TRBJ2-3 and V is TRBV15, with D tentatively TRBD2 (6 bases). Between the trimmed V and J ends, which lost 7 bases and 2 bases, there was a span of 13 bases. The CDR3 loop spans 14 amino acids. Germline V gives CDR1 LNHNV, CDR2 YYDKDF (reference sequence). CDR3 loop: CATTPSGDTDTQYF. Here the CDR3 DNA reads TGTGCCACCACTCCCTCGGGGGACACAGATACGCAGTATTTT. Full variable domain (outside the CDR3, taken from reference TRBV15 and TRBJ2-3): DAMVIQNPRYQVTQFGKPVTLSCSQTLNHNVMYWYQQKSSQAPKLLFHYYDKDFNNEADTPDNFQSRRPNTSFCFLDIRSPGLGDTAMYLCATTPSGDTDTQYFGPGTRLTVL.

This rearrangement joins TRBV7-8 to TRBJ2-1, with TRBD1 matching over 7 bases. Germline CDR1 reads SGHVS; CDR2 reads FQNEAQ. The CDR3 is 15 amino acids. Germline trimming cut 6 bases from V and 6 bases from J; bases unmatched to any gene: 11. CDR3 coding DNA: TGTGCCAGCAGGAGGGGGCTAAGGAGCGTCAATGAGCAGTTCTTC. Translating gives CASRRGLRSVNEQFF.

The gene calls are TRBV28 and TRBJ2-3; 11 nucleotides match TRBD2. This CDR3 is built from 13 residues. Germline CDR1 reads MDHEN; CDR2 reads SYDVKM. The V and J ends lost 8 bases and 5 bases, in that order; junction bases with no gene match: 3. CDR3 protein: CASCLAGGDTQYF. CDR3 coding DNA: TGTGCCAGCTGCCTAGCGGGAGGAGATACGCAGTATTTT.

This clonotype was recorded many times. The V call is TRBV12-3 or TRBV12-4, the J call TRBJ2-1; D is undetermined. V lost 5 bases, J lost 5 bases, and 7 bases lay in between. The CDR3 runs to 12 residues. The CDR3 here is CASSPVNNEQFF. As DNA, the CDR3 is TGTGCCAGCAGTCCAGTGAACAATGAGCAGTTCTTC.

The chain joins TRBV6-2 or TRBV6-3 to TRBJ2-3; D is possibly TRBD2 (5 bases). V lost 2 bases and J 3 bases, leaving 12 bases between the germline ends. The CDR3 runs 15 residues. From germline, CDR1 is MNHEY and CDR2 SVGEGT. CDR3 coding DNA: TGTGCCAGCAGTTACCCAGCGGTCGTAACAGATACGCAGTATTTT. It is translated as CASSYPAVVTDTQYF.

This clonotype has more than one count but fewer than ten. The chain uses TRBV5-1 and TRBJ2-1; perhaps TRBD2 as D (6 bases). CDR1 is SGHRS, CDR2 YFSETQ, per germline. The V end was cut by 0 bases, the J end by 0 bases, with 10 bases between. The CDR3 length is 16 residues. In nucleotides, the CDR3 is TGCGCCAGCAGCTTGGATCAGGGAGGCTCCTACAATGAGCAGTTCTTC. Its translation: CASSLDQGGSYNEQFF.

This clonotype has at least ten counts. The chain links TRBV6-1 to TRBJ1-1; 7 nucleotides align to TRBD1. Losses at the gene ends were 10 bases for V and 4 bases for J; bases not matched to a gene: 9. The CDR3 runs to 13 residues. Germline CDR1 is MNHNS and CDR2 is SASEGT. CDR3 bases: TGTGCCACCCGTAAGGGGGCCGGCACTGAAGCTTTCTTT. This translates into CATRKGAGTEAFF.

This sequence joins TRBV20-1 and TRBJ2-7; tentatively, D is TRBD2 (6 bases). V was clipped by 3 bases and J by 1 base, with 19 bases between them. The CDR3 runs 16 residues. Per germline, CDR1 DFQATT and CDR2 SNEGSKA (reference sequence). This chain's CDR3 is CSARSSRSGPSYEQYF. The CDR3 DNA reads as TGCAGTGCTAGGTCCTCACGGAGCGGGCCTTCCTACGAGCAGTACTTC.